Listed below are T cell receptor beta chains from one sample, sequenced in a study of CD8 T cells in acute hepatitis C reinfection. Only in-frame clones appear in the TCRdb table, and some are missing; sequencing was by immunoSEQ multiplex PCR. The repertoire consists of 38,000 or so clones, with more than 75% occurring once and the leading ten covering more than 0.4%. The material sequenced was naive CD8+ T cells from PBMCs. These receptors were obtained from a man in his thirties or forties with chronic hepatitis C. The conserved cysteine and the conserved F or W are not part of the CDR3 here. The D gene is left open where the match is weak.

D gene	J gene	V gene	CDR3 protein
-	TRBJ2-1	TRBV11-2	ASRDGRSSYNEQF
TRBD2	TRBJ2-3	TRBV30	AWSVLGSSGSADTQY
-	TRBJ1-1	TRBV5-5	ASSLEAVNTEAF
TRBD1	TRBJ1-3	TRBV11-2	ASSPWDSPSGNTIY
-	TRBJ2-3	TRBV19	ASRSLEADTQY
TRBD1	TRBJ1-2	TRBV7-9	ASSTPRGQGNYGYT
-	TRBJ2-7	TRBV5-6	ASSLASGALTYEQY
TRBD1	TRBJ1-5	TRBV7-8	ASSMTGSNQPQH
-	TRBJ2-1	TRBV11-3	ASSLGSSYNEQF
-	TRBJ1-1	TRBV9	ASSAGQGNTEAF
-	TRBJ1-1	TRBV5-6	ASSLTAGGNTEAF